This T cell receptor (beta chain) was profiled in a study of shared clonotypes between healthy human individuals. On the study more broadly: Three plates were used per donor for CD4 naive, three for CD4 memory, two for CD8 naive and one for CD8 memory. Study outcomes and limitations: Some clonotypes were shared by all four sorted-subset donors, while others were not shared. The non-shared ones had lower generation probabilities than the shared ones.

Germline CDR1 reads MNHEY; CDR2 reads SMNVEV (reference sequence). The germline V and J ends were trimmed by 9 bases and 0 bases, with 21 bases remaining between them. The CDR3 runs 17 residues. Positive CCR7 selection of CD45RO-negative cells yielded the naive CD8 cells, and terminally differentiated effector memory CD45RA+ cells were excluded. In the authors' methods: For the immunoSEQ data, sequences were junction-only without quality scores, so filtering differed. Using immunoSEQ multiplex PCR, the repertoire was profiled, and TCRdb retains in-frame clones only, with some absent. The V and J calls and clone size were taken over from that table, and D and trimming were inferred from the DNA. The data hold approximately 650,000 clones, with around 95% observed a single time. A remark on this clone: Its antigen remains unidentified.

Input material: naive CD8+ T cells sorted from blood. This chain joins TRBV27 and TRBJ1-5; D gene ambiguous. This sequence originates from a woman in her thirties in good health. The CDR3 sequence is CASRPSGSLYSNQPQHF. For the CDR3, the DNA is TGTGCCAGTCGTCCTTCGGGCAGCCTATATAGCAATCAGCCCCAGCATTTT.